The rows below give T cell receptor beta chains drawn from one sample of a study of CD8 T cells in Susac syndrome. TCRdb redid the calling of the immunoSEQ multiplex PCR reads with MiXCR, one entry per CDR3 protein. The sample consists of 150,000 to 200,000 distinct CDR3 sequences, 95% of them appearing once. Sequencing was done on a sample of CD4+ T cells from PBMCs. These receptors originate from a human donor with Susac syndrome. Both conserved end residues are part of each CDR3. A D gene is named only where the DNA matches it firmly. The size entry is marked missing in some rows and otherwise reads once, few, many or a size class.

J gene: TRBJ1-4
V gene: TRBV19
clone size: .
D gene: .
CDR3 protein: CASSFAGGAKLFF
CDR3 DNA: TGTGCCAGTAGTTTCGCCGGTGGGGCAAAACTGTTTTTT

J gene: TRBJ2-5
V gene: TRBV3-1
clone size: .
D gene: .
CDR3 protein: CASSQSRGSQETQYF
CDR3 DNA: TGTGCCAGCAGCCAAAGTCGCGGGTCCCAAGAGACCCAGTACTTC

J gene: TRBJ1-6
V gene: TRBV28
clone size: .
D gene: .
CDR3 protein: CASSPETGNNSPLHF
CDR3 DNA: TGTGCCAGCAGTCCTGAGACAGGAAATAATTCACCCCTCCACTTT

J gene: TRBJ2-5
V gene: TRBV10-2
clone size: .
D gene: .
CDR3 protein: CASRPFGGGEETQYF
CDR3 DNA: TGCGCCAGCCGCCCATTCGGGGGCGGGGAAGAGACCCAGTACTTC

J gene: TRBJ2-3
V gene: TRBV11-3
clone size: once
D gene: .
CDR3 protein: CASSLGVGDTQYF
CDR3 DNA: TGTGCCAGCAGCTTAGGTGTTGGGGATACGCAGTATTTT

J gene: TRBJ2-5
V gene: TRBV12-3/TRBV12-4
clone size: .
D gene: .
CDR3 protein: CASSPRGGTRQETQYF
CDR3 DNA: TGTGCCAGCAGTCCTAGGGGGGGAACCAGACAAGAGACCCAGTACTTC

J gene: TRBJ2-2
V gene: TRBV20-1
clone size: .
D gene: .
CDR3 protein: CSAKQDTSLNTGELFF
CDR3 DNA: TGCAGTGCCAAACAAGACACTTCGTTAAACACCGGGGAGCTGTTTTTT

J gene: TRBJ2-1
V gene: TRBV20-1
clone size: .
D gene: .
CDR3 protein: CSANPPKRYNEQFF
CDR3 DNA: TGCAGTGCTAATCCCCCAAAGAGGTACAATGAGCAGTTCTTC

J gene: TRBJ2-2
V gene: TRBV6-2/TRBV6-3
clone size: .
D gene: TRBD2
CDR3 protein: CASGPSGHANTGELFF
CDR3 DNA: TGTGCCAGCGGCCCTAGCGGACACGCGAACACCGGGGAGCTGTTTTTT

J gene: TRBJ2-7
V gene: TRBV6-2/TRBV6-3
clone size: .
D gene: .
CDR3 protein: CASSQGRTFYEQYF
CDR3 DNA: TGTGCCAGCAGCCAGGGGCGGACTTTCTACGAGCAGTACTTC

J gene: TRBJ2-5
V gene: TRBV11-2
clone size: .
D gene: TRBD2
CDR3 protein: CASSTSGGAQETQYF
CDR3 DNA: TGTGCCAGCAGCACCTCGGGGGGAGCACAAGAGACCCAGTACTTC

J gene: TRBJ1-6
V gene: TRBV12-3/TRBV12-4
clone size: .
D gene: .
CDR3 protein: CASSLVGFGNSPLHF
CDR3 DNA: TGTGCCAGCAGTCTTGTAGGCTTCGGTAATTCACCCCTCCACTTT

J gene: TRBJ2-5
V gene: TRBV15
clone size: once
D gene: .
CDR3 protein: CATSRDSYGIETQYF
CDR3 DNA: TGTGCCACCAGCAGAGATAGTTACGGGATTGAGACCCAGTACTTC

J gene: TRBJ2-7
V gene: TRBV20-1
clone size: .
D gene: TRBD2
CDR3 protein: CSATTKGLAGQYF
CDR3 DNA: TGCAGTGCTACTACGAAAGGACTAGCGGGCCAGTACTTC